The clone carrying this TCR beta chain was detected only a few times. The sample belongs to a study of T-cell reconstitution after alpha-beta-depleted transplantation in children. Trimming cost V 3 bases and J 0 bases, with 12 bases left between them. The V gene's germline CDR1 is SGHRS and CDR2 YFSETQ. The CDR3 length is 16 residues. Unique molecular identifiers tagged the TCRbeta library. TCRdb independently ran MiXCR on the PCR reads; one entry per CDR3 protein. The profile shows about 610,000 distinct CDR3 sequences, about 10% of them singletons. The chain is built from TRBV5-1 and TRBJ2-2; tentatively, D is TRBD1 (5 bases). The clonotype originates from a human donor who donated a stem cell graft to a child with acute myeloid leukemia. The source material was PBMCs from the stem cell graft donor, sampled from the stem cell graft. The chain's CDR3 is CASSSMTATNTGELFF. The CDR3 nucleotides are TGCGCCAGCAGCTCAATGACAGCCACGAACACCGGGGAGCTGTTTTTT.